The clone carrying this T cell receptor (beta chain) has a count of ten or more. This entry comes from a study of regulatory T cells in long-lasting Graves disease. V shed 4 bases and J 5 bases; nucleotides not matched to a gene: 10. This CDR3 is built from 15 residues. Germline values: CDR1 SGHAT, CDR2 FQNNGV. CDR3 regions were amplified by Arm-PCR using iRepertoire HTBI primers to build TCR beta libraries. TCRdb independently ran MiXCR on the multiplex PCR reads; one entry per CDR3 protein. The sample consists of 400,000 to 550,000 distinct CDR3 sequences, 15% of them appearing once. Time point of the sample: newly diagnosed GD, antithyroid drugs for less than 3 months. There was RNA extracted from PBMCs, and the TCR library was made from it. The sample was also linked to a second study, of T cells in Graves' hyperthyroidism and ophthalmopathy. That work states: First-round RT-PCR targeting the TCR CDR3 was performed with the HTBI primer set.

The sequencing used peripheral blood mononuclear cells (PBMCs), collected at new diagnosis, from a patient treated with antithyroid drugs. The chain combines TRBV11-2 with TRBJ2-5; TRBD2 agrees at 7 bases. This clonotype was sampled from a woman in her twenties or thirties with Graves disease. DNA for the CDR3: TGTGCCAGCAGCTCTCGATCTGCGGGAGATGAGACCCAGTACTTC. It yields the protein CASSSRSAGDETQYF.